This entry is about one T cell receptor beta chain. Its antigen is not identified. TCR beta was sequenced from blood CD8+ and CD4+ T cells. These data are taken from a study of CD8 T cells in Susac syndrome. Reverse transcription used about 0.5 to 1 ug RNA and random hexamers. TCRdb re-called the immunoSEQ multiplex PCR reads with MiXCR, one entry per CDR3 protein. The sample holds over 150,000 distinct CDR3 sequences, roughly 95% seen once. V was clipped by 5 bases and J by 3 bases; unmatched bases: 9. Germline CDR1 is MNHEY and CDR2 is SVGEGT. The CDR3 runs 16 residues. Study results and limitations: Clonal expansion was absent from the CD4+ T cell repertoires in Susac syndrome.

The gene calls are TRBV6-2 or TRBV6-3 and TRBJ2-7; 11 bases agree with TRBD2. Sequencing was performed on CD4+ T cells from PBMCs. The TCR originated in a human donor with Susac syndrome. The CDR3 nucleotides read TGTGCCAGCAGTGACCCTGAGGGACTAGCGGACTACGAGCAGTACTTC. Its translation: CASSDPEGLADYEQYF.